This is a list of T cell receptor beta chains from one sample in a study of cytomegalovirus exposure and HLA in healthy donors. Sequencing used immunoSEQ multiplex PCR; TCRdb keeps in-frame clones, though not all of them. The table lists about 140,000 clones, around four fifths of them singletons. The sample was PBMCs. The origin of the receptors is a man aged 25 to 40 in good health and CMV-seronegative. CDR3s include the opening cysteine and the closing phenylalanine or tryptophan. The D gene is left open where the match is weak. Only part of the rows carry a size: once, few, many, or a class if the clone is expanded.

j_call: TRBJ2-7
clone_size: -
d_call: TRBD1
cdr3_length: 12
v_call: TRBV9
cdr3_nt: TGTGCCAGGGGACAGGTCGGCTACGAGCAGTACTTC
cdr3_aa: CARGQVGYEQYF

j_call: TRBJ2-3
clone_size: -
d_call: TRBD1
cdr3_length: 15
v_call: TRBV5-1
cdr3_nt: TGCGCCAGCAGCGCGGACAGGGGGCCTACAGATACGCAGTATTTT
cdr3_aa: CASSADRGPTDTQYF

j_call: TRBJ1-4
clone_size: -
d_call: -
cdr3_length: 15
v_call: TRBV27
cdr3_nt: TGTGCCAGCAGTTTATTTTCTGCAACTAATGAAAAACTGTTTTTT
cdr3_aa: CASSLFSATNEKLFF

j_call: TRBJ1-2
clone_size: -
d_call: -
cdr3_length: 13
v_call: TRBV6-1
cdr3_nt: TGTGCCAGCCTGCAGGAAGCTAACTATGGCTACACCTTC
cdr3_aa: CASLQEANYGYTF

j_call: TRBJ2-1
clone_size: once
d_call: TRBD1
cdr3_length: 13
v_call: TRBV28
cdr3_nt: TGTGCCAGCGCCGGGACAGCTTACAATGAGCAGTTCTTC
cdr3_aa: CASAGTAYNEQFF

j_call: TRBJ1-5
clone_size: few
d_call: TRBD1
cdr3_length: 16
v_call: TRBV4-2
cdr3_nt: TGTGCCAGCAGCCAAGTAGGGCCAGGGGGTATTCAGCCCCAGCATTTT
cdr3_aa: CASSQVGPGGIQPQHF

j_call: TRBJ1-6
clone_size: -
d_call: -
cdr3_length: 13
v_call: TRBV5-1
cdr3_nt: TGCGCCAGCAAGGATAATCGGGATTCACCCCTCCACTTT
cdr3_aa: CASKDNRDSPLHF

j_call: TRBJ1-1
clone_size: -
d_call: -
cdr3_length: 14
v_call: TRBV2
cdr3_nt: TGTGCCAGCAGTGAACGTGGACAGAACACTGAAGCTTTCTTT
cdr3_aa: CASSERGQNTEAFF

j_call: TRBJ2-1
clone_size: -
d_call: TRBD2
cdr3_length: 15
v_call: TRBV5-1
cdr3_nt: TGCGCCAGCAGCTGGTCAGCGGGGGGGTACAATGAGCAGTTCTTC
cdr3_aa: CASSWSAGGYNEQFF

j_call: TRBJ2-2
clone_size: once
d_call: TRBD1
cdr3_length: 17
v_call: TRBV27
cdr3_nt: TGTGCCAGCAGTTTAAGGGCCGACAGGGTAAACACCGGGGAGCTGTTTTTT
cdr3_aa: CASSLRADRVNTGELFF

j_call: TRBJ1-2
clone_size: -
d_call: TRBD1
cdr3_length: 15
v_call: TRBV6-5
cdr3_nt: TGTGCCAGCAGTTACGGTGACAGGGGTGTCTATGGCTACACCTTC
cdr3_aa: CASSYGDRGVYGYTF

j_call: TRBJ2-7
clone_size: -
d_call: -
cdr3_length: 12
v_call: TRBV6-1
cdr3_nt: TGTGCCAGCAGTGAAGACATCTACGAGCAGTACTTC
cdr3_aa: CASSEDIYEQYF

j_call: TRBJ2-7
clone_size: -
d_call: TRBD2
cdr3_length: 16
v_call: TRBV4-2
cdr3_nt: TGTGCCAGCAGCCAAGAATTTTGGGCGGGAGGATACGAGCAGTACTTC
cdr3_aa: CASSQEFWAGGYEQYF

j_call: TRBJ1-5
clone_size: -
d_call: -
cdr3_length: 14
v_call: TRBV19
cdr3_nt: TGTGCCAGTAGTATAATCCAGGGCGATCAGCCCCAGCATTTT
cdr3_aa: CASSIIQGDQPQHF

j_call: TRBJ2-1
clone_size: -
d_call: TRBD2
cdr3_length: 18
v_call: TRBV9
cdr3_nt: TGTGCCAGCAGCGTAGTGGGTGCCGGGACTAGCGGGGACAATGAGCAGTTCTTC
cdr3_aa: CASSVVGAGTSGDNEQFF

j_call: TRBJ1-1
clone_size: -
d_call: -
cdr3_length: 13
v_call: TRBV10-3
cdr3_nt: TGTGCCATCAGTACTCTGCGAAACACTGAAGCTTTCTTT
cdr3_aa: CAISTLRNTEAFF

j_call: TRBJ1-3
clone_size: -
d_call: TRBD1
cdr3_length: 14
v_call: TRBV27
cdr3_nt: TGTGCCAGCAGCAAGGGGGCCTCTGGAAACACCATATATTTT
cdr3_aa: CASSKGASGNTIYF

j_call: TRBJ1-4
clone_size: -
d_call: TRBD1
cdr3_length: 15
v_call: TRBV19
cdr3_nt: TGTGCCAGTAGTTTCAATCGGCAGGGGGACGAAAAACTGTTTTTT
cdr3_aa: CASSFNRQGDEKLFF

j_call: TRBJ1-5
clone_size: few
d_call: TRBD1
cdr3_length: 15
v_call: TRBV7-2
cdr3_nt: TGTGCCAGCAGCCCTCAGGGGGCGGCCAATCAGCCCCAGCATTTT
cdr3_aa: CASSPQGAANQPQHF

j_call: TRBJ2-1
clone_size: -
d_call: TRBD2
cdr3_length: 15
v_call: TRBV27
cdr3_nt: TGTGCCAGCAGTAGGGCTAGCGGCTATTACAATGAGCAGTTCTTC
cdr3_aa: CASSRASGYYNEQFF

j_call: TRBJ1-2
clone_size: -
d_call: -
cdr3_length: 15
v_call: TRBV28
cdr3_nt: TGTGCCAGCAGGGTCAGGGGATTAGCTAACTATGGCTACACCTTC
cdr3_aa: CASRVRGLANYGYTF